This T cell receptor beta chain comes out of a study of T cell repertoires and HLA-DP antigens. The CDR3 totals 14 residues. The germline gives CDR1 SGHNT, CDR2 YYREEE (reference sequence). The trim removed 4 bases at V and 5 bases at J, leaving 6 bases unmatched. Amplification used primers for 54 TRBV and 13 TRBJ segments. Each pre-culture CD4+ sample aimed for a few hundred thousand T cell genomes at deep resolution. Sequenced by immunoSEQ multiplex PCR; TCRdb stores in-frame clones only, minus some. The sample consists of about 89,000 clones, about 89% of them appearing once. Untouched CD4+ T cells were bead-isolated from PBMC at approximately 98% purity. This clone has only one observation. Its target is unknown.

The chain has TRBV5-4 and TRBJ1-3; 7 bases are shared with TRBD1. Input material: CD4+ T cells from PBMCs. This receptor was identified in a man over 45 in good health and CMV-seronegative. CDR3 amino acids: CASSADRARNTIYF. In nucleotides, the CDR3 is TGTGCCAGCAGCGCAGACAGGGCTCGAAACACCATATATTTT.